The entry below gives a single T cell receptor beta chain sequence along with its context. The specificity of this receptor is unknown. The input lacks base qualities; no much larger clone sits a single base away. CDR1 and CDR2 are read off the germline V gene as ENHRY and SYGVKD. Counted from cysteine to phenylalanine, this CDR3 has 15 amino acids. Only the CDR3 part of the read is kept: 45 bases, read in frame from the first base. V has 10 bases trimmed and J has 4 bases trimmed; junction bases matching no gene number 11. This entry belongs to a study of Graves' ophthalmopathy and Graves' hyperthyroidism (dated by TCRdb to the late 2010s). About the investigation overall: Peripheral blood was collected before any treatment was given, at the time of initial diagnosis. TCR beta repertoire signatures were used to distinguish Graves' ophthalmopathy from Graves' hyperthyroidism and to predict progression to ophthalmopathy. In total, approximately 130 blood samples were TCR-sequenced: approximately 40 ophthalmopathy, 80 or so hyperthyroidism and some 17 hyperthyroidism-to-ophthalmopathy patients. To explore V-J signatures that distinguish ophthalmopathy from hyperthyroidism, a discovery set of about 99 patients was enrolled, made up of 40 to 45 with ophthalmopathy and 57 with stable hyperthyroidism. For independent validation, a separate cohort was made up of roughly 19 hyperthyroidism patients plus 17 patients who later progressed from hyperthyroidism to ophthalmopathy. T-cell repertoires of thyroid tissue and blood were compared in about 6 hyperthyroidism patients. After sampling, hyperthyroidism patients received methimazole starting at 30 mg daily, and ophthalmopathy patients received high-dose intravenous methylprednisolone. The roughly 91 discovery patients were randomly split 7:3 into training and test sets.

Broad study findings and their caveats: The 13-signature model separated ophthalmopathy from stable hyperthyroidism with approximately 90% sensitivity and around 84% specificity in cross-validation, and 80%/75% in the test set. Most expanded thyroid clonotypes with a frequency above 0.001 also appeared in blood, which suggests that blood repertoires may reflect the immune response in the thyroid. In validation, the model predicted ophthalmopathy progression with about 70% sensitivity and approximately 75% specificity; roughly 12 predicted patients were CT-confirmed with GO in a median of around 6 months. Sample size was not statistically predetermined, and group allocation was not concealed from the investigators.

Hyperthyroidism was considered stable if no progression to ophthalmopathy occurred within 18 months of follow-up. Patients with hyperthyroidism were aged 18 to 65 years, had been newly diagnosed, and had a disease duration of less than 2 months. Patients were excluded if they had other autoimmune diseases, uncontrolled infections, pregnancy or lactation. Diagnosis was based on clinical symptoms, serum thyroxine, TRAb, thyroid ultrasound and orbital computed tomography. PBMCs were isolated from 7.5 to 10 ml of fresh peripheral blood by Ficoll-Paque density gradient centrifugation. Total RNA was extracted with Trizol reagent and quality-checked on an Agilent 2100 Bioanalyzer. For repertoire sequencing, the TCR beta CDR3 regions were amplified from RNA transcripts. The first round was an RT-PCR using HTBI primers with the Qiagen OneStep RT-PCR kit, and this first round was followed by a second-round multiplex PCR, then size selection and purification. The libraries underwent paired-end sequencing with 100 bp reads on an Illumina HiSeq2000. The original methods were these. SOAPnuke was used for read processing, and reads with adapters, uncalled bases, a mean Phred below 15, or no exact constant-primer or identifier match were discarded. COPE v1.2.5 was used to merge high-quality paired reads. Clonotypes were defined as unique nucleotide sequences and were aligned to IMGT TRB V, D and J references using MiTCR v1.1. Analysis was restricted to V-J combinations with a frequency above 0.0001, which covered 99.2% of repertoires. For each V-J combination, a TCR clonal expansion and chaos score was defined as the ratio of F50 clonal expansion to chaos observed in the TCRdist matrix. Features were reduced by Welch's t-statistics and random forest to over 10 V-J combinations, which fed a naive Bayes classifier. Thyroid-blood repertoire similarity was quantified with the Morisita-Horn index. The public reads were reprocessed in TCRdb via fastp at Q25 and MiXCR, keeping in-frame beta chains. CDR3 protein sequences are deduplicated, and each keeps its most common genes and DNA. These V and J calls rely on TCRdb rather than the paper's analysis. The sample table holds about 620,000 distinct CDR3 sequences, of which 20% to 25% were seen once. The ten largest clonotypes hold approximately 6.5% of the sample.

This clonotype originated in a young woman with stable Graves' hyperthyroidism. Some clones in this sample may be carry-over from other donors' samples. Donor details come from another sample of the same person, matched by shared clones. The material sequenced was peripheral blood. The rearranged chain carries TRBV10-3 and TRBJ2-2; TRBD1 aligns with 8 central bases. The sequence in DNA is TGTGCCACGCTAAAGGACAGGGCCGGCACCGGGGAGCTGTTTTTT. This sequence encodes CATLKDRAGTGELFF.